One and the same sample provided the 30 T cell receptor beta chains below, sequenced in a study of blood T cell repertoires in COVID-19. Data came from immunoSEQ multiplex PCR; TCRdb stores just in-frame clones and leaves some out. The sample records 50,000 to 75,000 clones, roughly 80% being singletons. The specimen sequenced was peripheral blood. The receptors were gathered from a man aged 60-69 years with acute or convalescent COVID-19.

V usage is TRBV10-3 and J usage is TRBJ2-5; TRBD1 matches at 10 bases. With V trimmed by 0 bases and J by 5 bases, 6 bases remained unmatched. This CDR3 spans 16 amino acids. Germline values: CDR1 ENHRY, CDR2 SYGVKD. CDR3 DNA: TGTGCCATCAGTGAGTCGACAGGGGGCGGTAGGGAGACCCAGTACTTC. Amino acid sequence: CAISESTGGGRETQYF.

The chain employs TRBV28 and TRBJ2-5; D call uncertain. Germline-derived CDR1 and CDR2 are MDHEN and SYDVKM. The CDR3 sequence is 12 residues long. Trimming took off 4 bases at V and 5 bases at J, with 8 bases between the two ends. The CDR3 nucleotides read TGTGCCAGCAGTTCCTCCAGGGAGACCCAGTACTTC. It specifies CASSSSRETQYF.

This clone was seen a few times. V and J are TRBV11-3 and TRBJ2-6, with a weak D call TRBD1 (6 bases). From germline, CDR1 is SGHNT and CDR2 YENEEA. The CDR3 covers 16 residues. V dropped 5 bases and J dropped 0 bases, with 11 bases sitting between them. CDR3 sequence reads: CASSGGQHSGANVLTF. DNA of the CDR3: TGTGCCAGCAGCGGGGGACAACACTCTGGGGCCAACGTCCTGACTTTC.

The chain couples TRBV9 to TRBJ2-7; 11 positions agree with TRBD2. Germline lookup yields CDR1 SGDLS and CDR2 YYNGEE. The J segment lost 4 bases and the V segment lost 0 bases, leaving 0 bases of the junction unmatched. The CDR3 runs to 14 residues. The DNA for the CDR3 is TGTGCCAGCAGCGTAGGACTAGCGGGGTACGAGCAGTACTTC. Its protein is CASSVGLAGYEQYF.

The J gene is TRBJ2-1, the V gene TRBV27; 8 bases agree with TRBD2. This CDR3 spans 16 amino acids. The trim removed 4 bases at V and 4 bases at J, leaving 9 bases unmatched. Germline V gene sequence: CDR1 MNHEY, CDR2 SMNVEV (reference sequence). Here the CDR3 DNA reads TGTGCCAGCAGTTACACGCCGGGAGGGCCTTACAATGAGCAGTTCTTC. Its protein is CASSYTPGGPYNEQFF.

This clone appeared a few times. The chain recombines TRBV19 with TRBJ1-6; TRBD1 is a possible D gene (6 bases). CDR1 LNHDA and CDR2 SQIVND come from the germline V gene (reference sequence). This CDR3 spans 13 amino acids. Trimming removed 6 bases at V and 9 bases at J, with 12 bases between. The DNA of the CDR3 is TGTGCCAGTAGGCACAGGGACGTTTCACCCCTCCACTTT. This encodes CASRHRDVSPLHF.

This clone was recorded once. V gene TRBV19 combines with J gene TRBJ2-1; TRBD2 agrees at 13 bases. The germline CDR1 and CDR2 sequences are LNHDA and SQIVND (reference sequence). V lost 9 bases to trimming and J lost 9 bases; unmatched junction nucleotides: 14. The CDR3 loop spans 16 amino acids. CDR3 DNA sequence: TGTGCCAGCATGCAACTAGCGGGAGGGGGGGTAAGTGAGCAGTTCTTC. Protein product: CASMQLAGGGVSEQFF. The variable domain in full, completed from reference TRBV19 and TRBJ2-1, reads DGGITQSPKYLFRKEGQNVTLSCEQNLNHDAMYWYRQDPGQGLRLIYYSQIVNDFQKGDIAEGYSVSREKKESFPLTVTSAQKNPTAFYLCASMQLAGGGVSEQFFGPGTRLTVL.

The CDR3 coding sequence is TGTGCCAGCAAACCAGGGGCTGGAAACACCATATATTTT. It yields the protein CASKPGAGNTIYF. The chain has TRBV27 and TRBJ1-3, with D possibly being TRBD1 (6 bases). The V end lost 7 bases, the J end lost 2 bases, and 9 bases lay between the germline ends. CDR3 size: 13 residues. CDR1 is MNHEY and CDR2 is SMNVEV in the germline V gene (reference sequence).

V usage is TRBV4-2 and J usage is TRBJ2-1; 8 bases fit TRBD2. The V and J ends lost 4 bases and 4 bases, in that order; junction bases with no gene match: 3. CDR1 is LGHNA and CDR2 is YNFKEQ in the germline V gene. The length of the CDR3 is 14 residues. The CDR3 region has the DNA TGTGCCAGCAGCCCAGCTAGCGGGTACAATGAGCAGTTCTTC. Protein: CASSPASGYNEQFF.

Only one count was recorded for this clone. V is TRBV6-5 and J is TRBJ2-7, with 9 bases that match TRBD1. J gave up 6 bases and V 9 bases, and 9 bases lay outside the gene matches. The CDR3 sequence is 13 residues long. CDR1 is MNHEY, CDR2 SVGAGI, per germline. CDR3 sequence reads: CASKRDRVGEQYF. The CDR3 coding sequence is TGTGCCAGTAAGCGGGACAGGGTAGGCGAGCAGTACTTC.

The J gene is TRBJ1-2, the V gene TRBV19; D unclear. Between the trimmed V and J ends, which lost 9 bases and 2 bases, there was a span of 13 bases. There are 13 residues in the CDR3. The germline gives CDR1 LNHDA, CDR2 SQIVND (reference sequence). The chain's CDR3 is CASSATYNYGYTF. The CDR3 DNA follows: TGTGCCAGCTCGGCGACATACAACTATGGCTACACCTTC. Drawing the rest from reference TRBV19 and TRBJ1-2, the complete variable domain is DGGITQSPKYLFRKEGQNVTLSCEQNLNHDAMYWYRQDPGQGLRLIYYSQIVNDFQKGDIAEGYSVSREKKESFPLTVTSAQKNPTAFYLCASSATYNYGYTFGSGTRLTVV.

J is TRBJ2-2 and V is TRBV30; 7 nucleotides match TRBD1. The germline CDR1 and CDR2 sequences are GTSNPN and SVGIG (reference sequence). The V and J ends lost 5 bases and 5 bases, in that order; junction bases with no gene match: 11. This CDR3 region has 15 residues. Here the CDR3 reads CAWGTAESFTGELFF. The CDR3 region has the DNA TGTGCCTGGGGGACAGCCGAGAGTTTTACCGGGGAGCTGTTTTTT.

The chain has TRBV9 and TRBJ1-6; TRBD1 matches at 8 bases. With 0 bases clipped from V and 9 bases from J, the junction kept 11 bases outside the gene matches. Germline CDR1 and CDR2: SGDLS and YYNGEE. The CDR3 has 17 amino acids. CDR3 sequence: CASSVEARGQAGSPLHF. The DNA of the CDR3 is TGTGCCAGCAGCGTAGAGGCAAGGGGACAGGCTGGTTCACCCCTCCACTTT.

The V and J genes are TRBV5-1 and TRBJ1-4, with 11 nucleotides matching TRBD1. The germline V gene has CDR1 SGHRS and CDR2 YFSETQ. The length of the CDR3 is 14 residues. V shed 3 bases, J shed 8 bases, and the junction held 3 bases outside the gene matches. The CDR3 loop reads CASSWGTGGEKLFF. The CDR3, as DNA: TGCGCCAGCAGCTGGGGGACAGGGGGAGAAAAACTGTTTTTT.

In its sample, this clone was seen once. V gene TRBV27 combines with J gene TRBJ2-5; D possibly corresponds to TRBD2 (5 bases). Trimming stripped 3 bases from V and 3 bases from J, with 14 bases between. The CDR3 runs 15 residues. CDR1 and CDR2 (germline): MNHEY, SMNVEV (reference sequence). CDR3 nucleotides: TGTGCCAGCAGTTTGGGTAGAGCGGAAAAAGAGACCCAGTACTTC. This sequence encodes CASSLGRAEKETQYF.

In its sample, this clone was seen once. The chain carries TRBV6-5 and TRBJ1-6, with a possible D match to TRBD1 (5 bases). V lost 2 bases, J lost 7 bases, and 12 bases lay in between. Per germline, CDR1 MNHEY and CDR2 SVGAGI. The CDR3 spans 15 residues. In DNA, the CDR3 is TGTGCCAGCAGTTACCTACTGGAGGGGAATTCACCCCTCCACTTT. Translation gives CASSYLLEGNSPLHF.

CDR3 sequence reads: CASSRQGAKNIQYF. CDR3 sequence (DNA): TGTGCCAGCAGCAGACAGGGAGCCAAAAACATTCAGTACTTC. The J gene is TRBJ2-4, the V gene TRBV5-6, with 7 bases matching TRBD1. CDR1 SGHDT and CDR2 YYEEEE come from the germline V gene. This CDR3 has 14 residues. J was trimmed by 0 bases and V by 4 bases; bases with no gene match: 1. Full variable domain (missing parts from reference TRBV5-6 and TRBJ2-4): DAGVTQSPTHLIKTRGQQVTLRCSPKSGHDTVSWYQQALGQGPQFIFQYYEEEERQRGNFPDRFSGHQFPNYSSELNVNALLLGDSALYLCASSRQGAKNIQYFGAGTRLSVL.

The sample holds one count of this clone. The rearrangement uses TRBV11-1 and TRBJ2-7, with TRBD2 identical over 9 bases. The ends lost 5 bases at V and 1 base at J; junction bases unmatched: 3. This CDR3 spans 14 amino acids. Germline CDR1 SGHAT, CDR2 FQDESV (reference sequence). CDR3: CASSMTSGSYEQYF. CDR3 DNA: TGTGCCAGCAGCATGACTAGCGGTTCCTACGAGCAGTACTTC.

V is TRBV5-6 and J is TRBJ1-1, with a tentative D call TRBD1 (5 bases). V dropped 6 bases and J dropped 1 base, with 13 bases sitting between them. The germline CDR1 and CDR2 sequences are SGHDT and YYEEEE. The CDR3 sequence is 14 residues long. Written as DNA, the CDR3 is TGTGCCAGCACCCGACAGACTCGGAACACTGAAGCTTTCTTT. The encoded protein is CASTRQTRNTEAFF.

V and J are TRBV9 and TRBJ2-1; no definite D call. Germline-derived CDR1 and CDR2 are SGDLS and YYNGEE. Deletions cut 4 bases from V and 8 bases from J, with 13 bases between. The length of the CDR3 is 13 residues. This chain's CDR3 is CASSPSGYYEQFF. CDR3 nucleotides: TGTGCCAGCAGCCCTTCCGGGTATTATGAGCAGTTCTTC.

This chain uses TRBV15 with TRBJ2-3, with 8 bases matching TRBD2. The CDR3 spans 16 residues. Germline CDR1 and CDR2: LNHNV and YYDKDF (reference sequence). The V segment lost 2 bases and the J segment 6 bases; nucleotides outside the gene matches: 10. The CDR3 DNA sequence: TGTGCCACCAGCAGATTCCGTTCCCCGGGGGGGGATACGCAGTATTTT. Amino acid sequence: CATSRFRSPGGDTQYF.

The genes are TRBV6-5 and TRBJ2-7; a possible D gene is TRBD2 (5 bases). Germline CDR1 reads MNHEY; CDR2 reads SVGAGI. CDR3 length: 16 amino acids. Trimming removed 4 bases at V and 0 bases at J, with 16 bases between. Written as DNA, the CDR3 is TGTGCCAGCAGTTTATCAAATCCCGGGAACTCCTACGAGCAGTACTTC. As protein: CASSLSNPGNSYEQYF.

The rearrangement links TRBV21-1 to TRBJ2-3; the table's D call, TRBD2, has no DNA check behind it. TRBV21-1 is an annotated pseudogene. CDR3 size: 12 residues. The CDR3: CVWGRNQDTQYF. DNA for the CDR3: TGTGTATGGGGGAGGAATCAAGATACGCAGTATTTT.

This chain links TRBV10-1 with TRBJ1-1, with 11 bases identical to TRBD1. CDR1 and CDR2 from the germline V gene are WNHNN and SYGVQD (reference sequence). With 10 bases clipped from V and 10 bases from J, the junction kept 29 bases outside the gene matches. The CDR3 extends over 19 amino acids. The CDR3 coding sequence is TGCGCCACCAAAACTGCCCCCTCAATTGAGGGACAGGGGGTAGTCAGAGCTTTCTTT. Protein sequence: CATKTAPSIEGQGVVRAFF.

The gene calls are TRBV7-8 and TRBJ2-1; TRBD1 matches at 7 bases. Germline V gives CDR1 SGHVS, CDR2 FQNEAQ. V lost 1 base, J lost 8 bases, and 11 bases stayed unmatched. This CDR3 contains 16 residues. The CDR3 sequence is CASSLEGTARTHEQFF. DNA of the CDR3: TGTGCCAGCAGCTTAGAGGGGACAGCTCGGACCCATGAGCAGTTCTTC.

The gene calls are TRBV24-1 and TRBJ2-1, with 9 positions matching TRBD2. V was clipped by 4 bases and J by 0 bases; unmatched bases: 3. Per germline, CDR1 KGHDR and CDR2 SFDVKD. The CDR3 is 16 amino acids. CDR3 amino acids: CATSDRTSASYNEQFF. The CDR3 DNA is TGTGCCACCAGTGACCGGACTAGCGCCTCCTACAATGAGCAGTTCTTC.

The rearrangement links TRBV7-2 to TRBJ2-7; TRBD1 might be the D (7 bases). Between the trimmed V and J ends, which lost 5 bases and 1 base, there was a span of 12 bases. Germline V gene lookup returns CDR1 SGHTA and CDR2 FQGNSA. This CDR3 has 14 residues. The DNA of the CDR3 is TGTGCCAGCAGCCAGACAGGGACTTCCTACGAGCAGTACTTC. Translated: CASSQTGTSYEQYF.

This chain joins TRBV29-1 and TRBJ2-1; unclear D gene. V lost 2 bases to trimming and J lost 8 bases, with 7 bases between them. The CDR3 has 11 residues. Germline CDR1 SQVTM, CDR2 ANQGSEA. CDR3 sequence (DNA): TGCAGCGTTGAATATAGCTATGAGCAGTTCTTC. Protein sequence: CSVEYSYEQFF.

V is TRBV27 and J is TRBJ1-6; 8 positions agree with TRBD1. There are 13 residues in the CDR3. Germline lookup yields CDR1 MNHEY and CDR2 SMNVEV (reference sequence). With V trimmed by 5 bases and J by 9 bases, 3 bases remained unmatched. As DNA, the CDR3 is TGTGCCAGCAGTATCGGACAGGGTTCACCCCTCCACTTT. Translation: CASSIGQGSPLHF.

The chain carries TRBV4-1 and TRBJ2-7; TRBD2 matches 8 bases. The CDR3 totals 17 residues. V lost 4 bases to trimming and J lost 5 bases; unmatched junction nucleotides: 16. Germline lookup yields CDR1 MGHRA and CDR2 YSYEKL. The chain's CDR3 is CASSRTTPGLGNHEQYF. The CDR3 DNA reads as TGCGCCAGCAGCCGAACGACCCCGGGACTAGGGAACCACGAGCAGTACTTC.